Listed below are T cell receptor beta chains from one sample, sequenced in a study of cytomegalovirus exposure and HLA in healthy donors. The table came from immunoSEQ multiplex PCR; TCRdb's copy has only in-frame clones and leaves some out. The sample lists approximately 180,000 clones; roughly 80% were seen once. Sequenced input: PBMCs. The receptors come from a young woman in good health and CMV-seronegative. Each CDR3 is given with its conserved first and last residue. Fields, in order: clone size, D gene, J gene, V gene, CDR3 DNA, CDR3 protein. A D gene is named only where the DNA matches it firmly. Not all rows give a size; the values are once, few, many and, for expanded clones, a class.

size: NA
D: NA
J: TRBJ1-3
V: TRBV12-5
DNA: TGTGCTAGTGGTTTGGTACAGGAGTACAGCCCCTCTGGAAACACCATATATTTT
CDR3: CASGLVQEYSPSGNTIYF

size: NA
D: TRBD2
J: TRBJ2-3
V: TRBV5-4
DNA: TGTGCCAGCAGCTTTGGGACTAGCGGGACTACAGATACGCAGTATTTT
CDR3: CASSFGTSGTTDTQYF

size: NA
D: TRBD2
J: TRBJ2-1
V: TRBV7-2
DNA: TGTGCCAGCAGCTGGACTAGCGGGAGAGGGTCACCCTACAATGAGCAGTTCTTC
CDR3: CASSWTSGRGSPYNEQFF

size: NA
D: NA
J: TRBJ1-1
V: TRBV5-5
DNA: TGTGCCAGCAGCTTGGGGAGGGAAGCTTTCTTT
CDR3: CASSLGREAFF

size: NA
D: TRBD1
J: TRBJ2-5
V: TRBV2
DNA: TGTGCCAGCATCGACCCTACCGGGACAGAAGAGACCCAGTACTTC
CDR3: CASIDPTGTEETQYF

size: NA
D: NA
J: TRBJ2-5
V: TRBV11-3
DNA: TGTGCCAGCAGCTTAGGTCGACAGGCCCAAGAGACCCAGTACTTC
CDR3: CASSLGRQAQETQYF

size: NA
D: TRBD1
J: TRBJ1-2
V: TRBV6-5
DNA: TGTGCCAGCACTCCCACGGGGGACAGACTCTATGGCTACACCTTC
CDR3: CASTPTGDRLYGYTF

size: NA
D: NA
J: TRBJ1-4
V: TRBV4-1
DNA: TGCGCCAGCAGCTTAGATGGTAACGAAAAACTGTTTTTT
CDR3: CASSLDGNEKLFF

size: NA
D: NA
J: TRBJ2-7
V: TRBV7-2
DNA: TGTGCCAGCAGCTTAAATGGGCCTTTCGAGCAGTACTTC
CDR3: CASSLNGPFEQYF

size: NA
D: NA
J: TRBJ1-6
V: TRBV30
DNA: TGTGCCTGGAGTGTACTGGGGGCAAGGAATTCACCCCTCCACTTT
CDR3: CAWSVLGARNSPLHF

size: NA
D: NA
J: TRBJ1-1
V: TRBV28
DNA: TGTGCCAGCAGTCAGACCCTGACGGGGATGAACACTGAAGCTTTCTTT
CDR3: CASSQTLTGMNTEAFF

size: NA
D: TRBD1
J: TRBJ1-2
V: TRBV18
DNA: TGTGCCAGCTCACCCCTACCGACAGGGGGGAACTATGGCTACACCTTC
CDR3: CASSPLPTGGNYGYTF

size: NA
D: TRBD2
J: TRBJ2-1
V: TRBV7-8
DNA: TGTGCCAGCAGCTTAAGAGCGGGAGGCATCTCCTACAATGAGCAGTTCTTC
CDR3: CASSLRAGGISYNEQFF

size: once
D: NA
J: TRBJ2-1
V: TRBV7-9
DNA: TGTGCCAGCAGCTTAAGGAGTAGGCTCAATGAGCAGTTCTTC
CDR3: CASSLRSRLNEQFF

size: NA
D: NA
J: TRBJ1-1
V: TRBV4-1
DNA: TGCGCCAGCAGCCAAGTTTATGACGCGGACACGACGGGCACTGAAGCTTTCTTT
CDR3: CASSQVYDADTTGTEAFF

size: NA
D: NA
J: TRBJ1-1
V: TRBV30
DNA: TGTGCCTGGACCCGTGGACAGAAAGCTTTCTTT
CDR3: CAWTRGQKAFF

size: NA
D: NA
J: TRBJ1-1
V: TRBV23-1
DNA: TGCGCCAGCAGTCTCCTGGGCCCGACCTCGAACACTGAAGCTTTCTTT
CDR3: CASSLLGPTSNTEAFF